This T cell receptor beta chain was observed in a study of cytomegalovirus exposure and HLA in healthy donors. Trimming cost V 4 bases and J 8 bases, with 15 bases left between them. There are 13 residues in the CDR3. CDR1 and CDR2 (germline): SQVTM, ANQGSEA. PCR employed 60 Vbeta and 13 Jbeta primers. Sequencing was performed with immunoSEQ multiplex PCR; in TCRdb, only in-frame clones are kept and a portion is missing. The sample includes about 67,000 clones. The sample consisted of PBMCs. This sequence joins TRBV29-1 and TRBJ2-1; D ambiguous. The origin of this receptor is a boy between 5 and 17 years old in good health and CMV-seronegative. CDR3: CSVVPEMWDEQFF. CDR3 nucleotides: TGCAGCGTTGTTCCGGAGATGTGGGATGAGCAGTTCTTC.